The T cell receptor beta chain described here comes from a study of cytomegalovirus exposure and HLA in healthy donors. The overall study: Of the donors genotyped, several hundred in all, around 77% fell in the Caucasian-associated ancestry cluster.

Primers: 60 Vbeta forward and 13 Jbeta reverse. Generated by immunoSEQ multiplex PCR, the TCRdb table keeps only in-frame clones and is missing some. The sample records nearly 80,000 clones, 60% to 85% being singletons. The CDR3 is made up of 12 amino acids. Germline V CDR1 and CDR2: GTSNPN, SVGIG (reference sequence). V was trimmed by 5 bases and J by 8 bases, leaving 13 bases between them. The specimen sequenced was PBMCs. This receptor was obtained from a middle-aged woman in good health and CMV-seropositive. The chain links TRBV30 to TRBJ2-1, with D perhaps matching TRBD2 (6 bases). The CDR3 reads CAWGTGGYEQFF. The CDR3, as DNA: TGTGCCTGGGGGACTGGCGGGTATGAGCAGTTCTTC.